This passage covers 28 T cell receptor beta chains from one sample sequenced in a study of brain T cells in children with intractable seizures. The repertoire was sequenced with immunoSEQ multiplex PCR; TCRdb's copy has only in-frame clones and lacks some. The table shows about 340,000 clones, with roughly 92% occurring only once. Specified time point: blood from clinic visit 5 months post-surgery; TSC patient then seizure free. Sequencing used peripheral blood, obtained about 5 months after surgery. The receptors shown here come from a boy less than two years old with tuberous sclerosis and intractable seizures.

The chain couples TRBV24-1 to TRBJ2-3, with D perhaps TRBD2 (7 bases). In germline, CDR1 is KGHDR, CDR2 SFDVKD. Deletions cut 9 bases from V and 4 bases from J, with 13 bases between. CDR3 length equals 13 residues. The CDR3 is CATAGGAADTQYF. As DNA, the CDR3 is TGTGCCACCGCTGGGGGGGCGGCAGATACGCAGTATTTT.

This rearrangement joins TRBV9 to TRBJ2-1; 8 bases are a match to TRBD1. V shed 4 bases and J 4 bases; nucleotides not matched to a gene: 7. The CDR3 has 15 residues. The V gene's germline CDR1 is SGDLS and CDR2 YYNGEE. The CDR3 DNA is TGTGCCAGCAGCTCCGACAGGGGCGCTTACAATGAGCAGTTCTTC. It is translated as CASSSDRGAYNEQFF.

The chain links TRBV7-9 to TRBJ2-7, with D unclear. Germline V gives CDR1 SEHNR, CDR2 FQNEAQ (reference sequence). V dropped 3 bases and J dropped 4 bases, with 7 bases sitting between them. This CDR3 comprises 12 residues. As DNA, the CDR3 is TGTGCCAGCAGCTTGTGGGAATACGAGCAGTACTTC. This codes for CASSLWEYEQYF.

Concerning this clone: This same CDR3 is encoded by further DNA sequences in the sample. The chain employs TRBV11-3 and TRBJ2-1; 10 nucleotides match TRBD1. This CDR3 is built from 17 residues. V gave up 4 bases and J gave up 0 bases; unmatched junction bases: 6. The germline CDR1 and CDR2 sequences are SGHNT and YENEEA. Here the CDR3 reads CASSSGTGVPSYNEQFF. CDR3 nucleotides: TGTGCCAGCAGCTCTGGGACAGGGGTCCCCTCCTACAATGAGCAGTTCTTC.

The chain is built from TRBV6-5 and TRBJ2-2, with D unclear. The germline gives CDR1 MNHEY, CDR2 SVGAGI. The V end lost 2 bases, the J end lost 4 bases, and 2 bases lay between the germline ends. CDR3 length: 12 amino acids. The CDR3 region has the DNA TGTGCCAGCAGTTACACCACCGGGGAGCTGTTTTTT. Protein sequence: CASSYTTGELFF.

The CDR3, as DNA: TGTGCCAGCAGCGCATTACAGGGATGGGAGACTGAAGCTTTCTTT. Its protein product is CASSALQGWETEAFF. The chain uses TRBV11-2 and TRBJ1-1, with D possibly matching TRBD1 (6 bases). The germline V and J ends were trimmed by 5 bases and 5 bases, with 18 bases remaining between them. Germline CDR1 SGHAT, CDR2 FQNNGV. The CDR3 extends over 15 amino acids.

This rearrangement joins TRBV7-9 to TRBJ2-2, with 10 bases matching TRBD1. With 4 bases clipped from V and 6 bases from J, the junction kept 17 bases outside the gene matches. The CDR3 is 19 amino acids. Germline V gene sequence: CDR1 SEHNR, CDR2 FQNEAQ (reference sequence). The CDR3 here is CASSSTRDRGYLQAGELFF. The CDR3 bases are TGTGCCAGCAGCTCCACGCGGGACAGGGGTTACCTTCAGGCCGGGGAGCTGTTTTTT.

The chain combines TRBV7-8 with TRBJ2-7; perhaps TRBD1 as D (5 bases). Germline V gene lookup returns CDR1 SGHVS and CDR2 FQNEAQ. The length of the CDR3 is 18 residues. V was shortened by 2 bases and J by 5 bases, with 25 bases between the two germline ends. The CDR3 is CASSLIRSGQQVHDEQYF. The CDR3 DNA follows: TGTGCCAGCAGCTTAATTAGGTCAGGGCAGCAGGTTCACGACGAGCAGTACTTC.

This CDR3 is CASSPRGSTDTQYF. CDR3 coding DNA: TGTGCCAGCTCACCACGGGGCAGCACAGATACGCAGTATTTT. The chain uses TRBV18 and TRBJ2-3; tentative D call: TRBD1 (5 bases). The CDR3 length is 14 residues. Germline CDR1 KGHSH, CDR2 LQKENI. Trimming stripped 1 base from V and 0 bases from J, with 5 bases between.

The V call is TRBV30, the J call TRBJ2-3, with 7 bases identical to TRBD2. Germline V lookup: CDR1 GTSNPN, CDR2 SVGIG (reference sequence). The CDR3 totals 15 residues. Trimming removed 4 bases from V and 1 base from J; junction bases left unmatched: 8. CDR3 loop: CAWNPRGGGTDTQYF. CDR3 DNA: TGTGCCTGGAACCCCCGGGGAGGGGGCACAGATACGCAGTATTTT.

A single count supports this clone. CDR3 DNA sequence: TGTGCCAGCAGCCAAGACTACGAGCAGTACTTC. Its protein product is CASSQDYEQYF. This chain connects TRBV28 to TRBJ2-7; D not resolved. V was trimmed by 6 bases and J by 3 bases, leaving 6 bases between them. The CDR3 length is 11 residues. Germline V CDR1 and CDR2: MDHEN, SYDVKM.

The chain combines TRBV12-3 or TRBV12-4 with TRBJ2-3, with D hard to call. Trimming left V 10 bases short and J 6 bases short, with 11 bases between. There are 11 residues in the CDR3. The CDR3 spells CATRHTDTQYF. The CDR3 DNA sequence: TGTGCCACCCGACACACGGATACGCAGTATTTT.

The rearrangement joins TRBV19 to TRBJ1-2, with a tentative D call TRBD1 (6 bases). The CDR3 is made up of 12 amino acids. V was clipped by 1 base and J by 8 bases, with 8 bases between them. Germline V CDR1 and CDR2: LNHDA, SQIVND (reference sequence). DNA for the CDR3: TGTGCCAGTAGTATAGCAGGGGACGGCTACACCTTC. Encoded protein: CASSIAGDGYTF.

The rearrangement uses TRBV11-2 and TRBJ2-1; 8 bases map to TRBD2. Trimming took 6 bases from V and 2 from J; bases not matched to a gene: 9. From germline, CDR1 is SGHAT and CDR2 FQNNGV. The CDR3 extends over 16 amino acids. Written as DNA, the CDR3 is TGTGCCAGCAGGCTGCCGGGGCGGGGGGCCTACAATGAGCAGTTCTTC. Amino acid sequence: CASRLPGRGAYNEQFF.

This clone appeared a single time. The chain carries TRBV19 and TRBJ2-7; D not resolved. Germline V gene sequence: CDR1 LNHDA, CDR2 SQIVND (reference sequence). This CDR3 has 11 residues. V was cut by 1 base and J by 6 bases, with 4 bases left in between. The CDR3 region is CASSIGGEQYF. CDR3 DNA sequence: TGTGCCAGTAGTATAGGGGGCGAGCAGTACTTC.

The rearrangement uses TRBV5-4 and TRBJ2-3, with D unclear. Germline V CDR1 and CDR2: SGHNT, YYREEE (reference sequence). The V end was cut by 0 bases, the J end by 4 bases, with 6 bases between. This CDR3 is 13 amino acids long. CDR3 in DNA: TGTGCCAGCAGCTTGGGTTACGCAGATACGCAGTATTTT. Its translation: CASSLGYADTQYF.

J is TRBJ2-7 and V is TRBV3-1 (or the pseudogene TRBV3-2); 8 nucleotides align to TRBD1. Germline V CDR1 and CDR2: LGHDT, YNNKEL (reference sequence). There are 13 residues in the CDR3. The V and J ends lost 0 bases and 6 bases, in that order; junction bases with no gene match: 1. Here the CDR3 reads CASSQDRGREQYF. In DNA, the CDR3 is TGTGCCAGCAGCCAAGACAGGGGGCGCGAGCAGTACTTC.

The chain is built from TRBV6-5 and TRBJ1-3; possible D gene TRBD1, 6 bases. The CDR3 runs to 15 residues. V lost 6 bases and J lost 2, with 14 bases in between. Per the germline V gene, CDR1 is MNHEY and CDR2 is SVGAGI. The chain's CDR3 is CASRANTGTGNTIYF. As DNA, the CDR3 is TGTGCCAGCAGGGCCAATACAGGGACTGGAAACACCATATATTTT.

The gene calls are TRBV5-1 and TRBJ2-3; TRBD2 matches 12 bases. V shed 5 bases and J 9 bases; nucleotides not matched to a gene: 13. CDR1 SGHRS and CDR2 YFSETQ come from the germline V gene. The CDR3 has 16 amino acids. The CDR3: CASSRGLAGPGNTQYF. The CDR3 region has the DNA TGCGCCAGCAGTCGGGGACTAGCGGGCCCGGGGAACACGCAGTATTTT.

This sequence joins TRBV7-2 and TRBJ2-5; 7 nucleotides align to TRBD1. The CDR3 extends over 15 amino acids. V was pared by 2 bases and J by 3 bases, with 6 bases of the junction left unmatched. Germline V gene sequence: CDR1 SGHTA, CDR2 FQGNSA. The DNA for the CDR3 is TGTGCCAGCAGCTTATTAAGGGGGCTCAAAGAGACCCAGTACTTC. Its translation: CASSLLRGLKETQYF.

The chain is built from TRBV14 and TRBJ2-7; D might be TRBD1 or TRBD2, each matching 6 bases. The CDR3 extends over 14 amino acids. With 4 bases removed from V and 2 bases from J, the gap between germline ends came to 12 bases. CDR1 SGHDN and CDR2 FVKESK come from the germline V gene. The CDR3 region is CASSLEGGPYEQYF. CDR3 in DNA: TGTGCCAGCAGCCTCGAGGGGGGCCCCTACGAGCAGTACTTC.

The V call is TRBV7-9, the J call TRBJ2-2, with TRBD1 identical over 8 bases. Germline trimming cut 5 bases from V and 6 bases from J; bases unmatched to any gene: 5. Germline loops: CDR1 SEHNR, CDR2 FQNEAQ (reference sequence). CDR3 length: 14 amino acids. In DNA, the CDR3 is TGTGCCAGCAGCCCAATGACAGGGGCCGGGGAGCTGTTTTTT. As protein: CASSPMTGAGELFF. The variable domain in full, with the rest retrieved from reference TRBV7-9 and TRBJ2-2, is DTGVSQNPRHKITKRGQNVTFRCDPISEHNRLYWYRQTLGQGPEFLTYFQNEAQLEKSRLLSDRFSAERPKGSFSTLEIQRTEQGDSAMYLCASSPMTGAGELFFGEGSRLTVL.

This chain connects TRBV27 to TRBJ2-1; the D is unclear. Germline V CDR1 and CDR2: MNHEY, SMNVEV (reference sequence). The germline V and J ends were trimmed by 3 bases and 10 bases, with 7 bases remaining between them. There are 11 residues in the CDR3. CDR3 sequence (DNA): TGTGCCAGCAGTTTGGGTCGGGAGCAGTTCTTC. Translated, it gives CASSLGREQFF.

The J gene is TRBJ2-1, the V gene TRBV14; TRBD1 matches 7 bases. The CDR3 totals 16 residues. Germline V lookup: CDR1 SGHDN, CDR2 FVKESK. J was trimmed by 3 bases and V by 4 bases; bases with no gene match: 9. The CDR3 nucleotides read TGTGCCAGCAGCCCAAAGATCGGGACAGTCTACAATGAGCAGTTCTTC. Translated, it gives CASSPKIGTVYNEQFF. Using reference TRBV14 and TRBJ2-1 for the parts outside the CDR3, the full variable domain is EAGVTQFPSHSVIEKGQTVTLRCDPISGHDNLYWYRRVMGKEIKFLLHFVKESKQDESGMPNNRFLAERTGGTYSTLKVQPAELEDSGVYFCASSPKIGTVYNEQFFGPGTRLTVL.

The chain carries TRBV27 and TRBJ2-1, with D maybe TRBD2 (6 bases). Trimming removed 5 bases from V and 7 bases from J, with 18 bases in between. Germline V gene sequence: CDR1 MNHEY, CDR2 SMNVEV (reference sequence). CDR3 length: 15 amino acids. The CDR3: CASSNGGSRGNEQFF. CDR3 nucleotide sequence: TGTGCCAGCAGTAACGGGGGATCGAGGGGTAATGAGCAGTTCTTC.

The chain employs TRBV4-1 and TRBJ2-7; D remains ambiguous. V lost 0 bases, J lost 6 bases, and 9 bases lay in between. Germline V gives CDR1 MGHRA, CDR2 YSYEKL. This CDR3 region has 13 residues. The CDR3: CASSQDRHSEQYF. CDR3 sequence (DNA): TGCGCCAGCAGCCAAGATCGTCACAGCGAGCAGTACTTC.

DNA of the CDR3: TGTGCCAGCAGCGTAGGCGGGTCTCATGAGCAGTTCTTC. It encodes CASSVGGSHEQFF. The chain has TRBV9 and TRBJ2-1; weak D call: TRBD2 (5 bases). The CDR3 runs 13 residues. Trimming took off 0 bases at V and 8 bases at J, with 9 bases between the two ends. CDR1 SGDLS and CDR2 YYNGEE come from the germline V gene.

The chain has TRBV2 and TRBJ2-3; 11 bases fit TRBD2. V was pared by 6 bases and J by 4 bases, with 9 bases of the junction left unmatched. The CDR3 extends over 16 amino acids. The germline V gene encodes CDR1 SNHLY and CDR2 FYNNEI. The CDR3 DNA reads TGTGCCAGCAGGGGATCGACTAGCGGGGCCTCAGATACGCAGTATTTT. Amino acid sequence: CASRGSTSGASDTQYF.